This T cell receptor (beta chain) was captured by sequencing in a study of cytomegalovirus exposure and HLA in healthy donors. Amplification used 60 Vbeta primers and 13 Jbeta primers. TCRdb's table, derived via immunoSEQ multiplex PCR, lists solely in-frame clones and lacks some. The repertoire holds some 130,000 clones, with about 73% as singletons. Notes on the study in general: Previous analysis showed most TCR beta V segments were productive about 87% or about 30% of the time. Roughly uniform depth of sequencing across donors was assumed in presence/absence analyses. The study recorded 150 to 200 TCR beta chains that were cytomegalovirus-associated.

Note on this clone: Its specificity is unknown.

The CDR3 runs 15 residues. V lost 2 bases and J lost 7; bases outside the gene matches: 8. Looked up from germline, CDR1 is PRHDT and CDR2 is FYEKMQ (reference sequence). Sequenced input: PBMCs. The V gene is TRBV13, the J gene TRBJ2-1; the match to TRBD1 covers 7 bases. This sequence originates from a woman in her fifties or sixties in good health and CMV-seropositive. CDR3 region: CASSLPQGQVNEQFF. The CDR3 region has the DNA TGTGCCAGCAGCTTACCACAGGGGCAGGTGAATGAGCAGTTCTTC. Full variable domain (remainder filled in from reference TRBV13 and TRBJ2-1): AAGVIQSPRHLIKEKRETATLKCYPIPRHDTVYWYQQGPGQDPQFLISFYEKMQSDKGSIPDRFSAQQFSDYHSELNMSSLELGDSALYFCASSLPQGQVNEQFFGPGTRLTVL.